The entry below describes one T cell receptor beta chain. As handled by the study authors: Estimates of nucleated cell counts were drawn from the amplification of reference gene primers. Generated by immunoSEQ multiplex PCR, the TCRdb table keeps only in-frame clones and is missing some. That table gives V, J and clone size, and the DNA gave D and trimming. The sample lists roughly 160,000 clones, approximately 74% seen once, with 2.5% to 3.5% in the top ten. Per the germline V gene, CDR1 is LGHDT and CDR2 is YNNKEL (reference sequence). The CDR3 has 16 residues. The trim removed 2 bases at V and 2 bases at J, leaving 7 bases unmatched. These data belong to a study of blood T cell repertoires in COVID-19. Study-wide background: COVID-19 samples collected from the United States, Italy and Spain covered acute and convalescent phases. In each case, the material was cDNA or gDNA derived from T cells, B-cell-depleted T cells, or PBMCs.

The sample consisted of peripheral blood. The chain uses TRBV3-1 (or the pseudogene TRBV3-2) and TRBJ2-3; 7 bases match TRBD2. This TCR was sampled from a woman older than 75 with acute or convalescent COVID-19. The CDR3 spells CASSQPTGGPTDTQYF. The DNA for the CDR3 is TGTGCCAGCAGCCAACCCACGGGAGGTCCCACAGATACGCAGTATTTT.